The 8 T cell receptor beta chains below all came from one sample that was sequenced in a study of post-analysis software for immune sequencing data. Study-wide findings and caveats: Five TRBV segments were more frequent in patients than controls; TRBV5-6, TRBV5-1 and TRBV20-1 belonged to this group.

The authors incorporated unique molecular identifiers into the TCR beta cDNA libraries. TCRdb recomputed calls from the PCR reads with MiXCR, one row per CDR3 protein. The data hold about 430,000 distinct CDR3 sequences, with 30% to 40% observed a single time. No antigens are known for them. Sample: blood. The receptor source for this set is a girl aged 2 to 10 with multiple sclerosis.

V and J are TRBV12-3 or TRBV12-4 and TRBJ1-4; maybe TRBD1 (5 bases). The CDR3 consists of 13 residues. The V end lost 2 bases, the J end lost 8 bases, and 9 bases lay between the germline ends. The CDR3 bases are TGTGCCAGCAGTTTACGCAGGGAGGAAAAACTGTTTTTT. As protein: CASSLRREEKLFF.

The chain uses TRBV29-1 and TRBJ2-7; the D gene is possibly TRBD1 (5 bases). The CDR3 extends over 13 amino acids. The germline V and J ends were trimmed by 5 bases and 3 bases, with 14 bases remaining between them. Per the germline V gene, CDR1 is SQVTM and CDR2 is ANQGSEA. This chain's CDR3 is CSVQSRGRYEQYF. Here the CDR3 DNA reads TGCAGCGTTCAGTCTAGGGGTCGCTACGAGCAGTACTTC.

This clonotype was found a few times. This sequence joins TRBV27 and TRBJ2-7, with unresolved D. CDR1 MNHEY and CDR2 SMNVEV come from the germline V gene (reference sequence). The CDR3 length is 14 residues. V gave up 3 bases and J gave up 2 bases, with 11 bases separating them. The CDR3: CASSFLGQPYEQYF. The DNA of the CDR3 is TGTGCCAGCAGTTTTTTGGGCCAACCCTACGAGCAGTACTTC.

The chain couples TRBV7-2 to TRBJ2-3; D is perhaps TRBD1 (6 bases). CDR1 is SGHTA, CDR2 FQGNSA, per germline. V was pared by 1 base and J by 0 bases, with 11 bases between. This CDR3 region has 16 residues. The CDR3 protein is CASSLDWTASTDTQYF. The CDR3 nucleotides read TGTGCCAGCAGCTTAGATTGGACAGCTAGCACAGATACGCAGTATTTT.

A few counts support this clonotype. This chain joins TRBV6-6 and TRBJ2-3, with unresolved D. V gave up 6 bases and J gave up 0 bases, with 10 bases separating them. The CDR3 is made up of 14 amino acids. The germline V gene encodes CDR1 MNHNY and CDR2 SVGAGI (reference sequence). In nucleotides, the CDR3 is TGTGCCAGCAGATTACAGATAAGCACAGATACGCAGTATTTT. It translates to CASRLQISTDTQYF.

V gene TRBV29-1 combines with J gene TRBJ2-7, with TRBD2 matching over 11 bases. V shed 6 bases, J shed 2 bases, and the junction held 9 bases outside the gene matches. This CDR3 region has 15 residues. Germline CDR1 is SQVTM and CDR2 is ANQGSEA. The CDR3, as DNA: TGCAGCGTCCGACTAGCGGGGATACCTACCTACGAGCAGTACTTC. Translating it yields CSVRLAGIPTYEQYF.

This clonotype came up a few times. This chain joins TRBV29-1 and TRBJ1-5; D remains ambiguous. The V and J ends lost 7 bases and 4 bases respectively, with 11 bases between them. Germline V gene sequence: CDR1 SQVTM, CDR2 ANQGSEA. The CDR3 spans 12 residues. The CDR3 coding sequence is TGCAGCGCGGGCCAGTTAAATCAGCCCCAGCATTTT. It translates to CSAGQLNQPQHF.

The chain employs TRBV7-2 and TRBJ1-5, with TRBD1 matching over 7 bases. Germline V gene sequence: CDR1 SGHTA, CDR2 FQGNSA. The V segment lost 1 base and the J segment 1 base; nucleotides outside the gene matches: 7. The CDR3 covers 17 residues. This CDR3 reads CASSLVSTGLSNQPQHF. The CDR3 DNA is TGTGCCAGCAGCTTAGTCTCGACAGGGTTAAGCAATCAGCCCCAGCATTTT.